The 13 T cell receptor beta chains below were found in one sample sequenced in a study of T cells in Graves' hyperthyroidism and ophthalmopathy. RNA transcripts gave rise to amplified TCR beta CDR3 regions. With the HTBI primer set, the TCR CDR3 went through a first round of RT-PCR. TCRdb re-analysed the multiplex PCR reads in MiXCR, keeping a single row per CDR3 protein. The sample holds some 600,000 distinct CDR3 sequences; around 42% are singletons and the top ten take just over 8%. The sequencing input was peripheral blood or thyroid tissue (not recorded which). These receptors were collected from a woman under 30 with Graves' hyperthyroidism.

The chain combines TRBV24-1 with TRBJ2-7; TRBD1 might be the D (5 bases). The CDR3 runs to 15 residues. Deletions cut 6 bases from V and 4 bases from J, with 18 bases between. Germline CDR1 is KGHDR and CDR2 is SFDVKD. CDR3 coding DNA: TGTGCCACCAGTACGGACAAGGGCCCCTGGTACGAGCAGTACTTC. Residues: CATSTDKGPWYEQYF.

This clonotype appeared many times. This sequence joins TRBV7-9 and TRBJ1-1; D possibly corresponds to TRBD1 (5 bases). This CDR3 is 15 amino acids long. CDR1 is SEHNR, CDR2 FQNEAQ, per germline (reference sequence). The ends were cut back, 2 bases at V and 4 bases at J, with 14 bases in the middle. The CDR3 coding sequence is TGTGCCAGCAGCTTAACTGTGCCAGGGCCCACTGAAGCTTTCTTT. Amino acids: CASSLTVPGPTEAFF.

As to this clonotype: A read error is possible here, since a much larger clone lies one base away. This chain links TRBV13 with TRBJ1-1; 7 nucleotides match TRBD1. The V gene end was trimmed by 1 base and the J gene end by 1 base; junction bases not matched to a gene: 6. CDR1 and CDR2 from the germline V gene are PRHDT and FYEKMQ (reference sequence). The CDR3 spans 16 residues. The CDR3 coding sequence is TGTGCCAGCAGCTTAGATCGGACAGGCCCGAACACTGAAGCTTTCTTT. As protein: CASSLDRTGPNTEAFF. The full variable domain, rest sourced from reference TRBV13 and TRBJ1-1, is AAGVIQSPRHLIKEKRETATLKCYPIPRHDTVYWYQQGPGQDPQFLISFYEKMQSDKGSIPDRFSAQQFSDYHSELNMSSLELGDSALYFCASSLDRTGPNTEAFFGQGTRLTVV.

In this sample, this clonotype turned up many times. The J gene is TRBJ1-6, the V gene TRBV10-3; 9 nucleotides align to TRBD1. This CDR3 contains 13 residues. CDR1 and CDR2 from the germline V gene are ENHRY and SYGVKD. The J segment lost 7 bases and the V segment lost 7 bases, leaving 2 bases of the junction unmatched. The CDR3 coding sequence is TGTGCCATCAAAGGGACAGGGAATTCACCCCTCCACTTT. This codes for CAIKGTGNSPLHF.

V and J are TRBV29-1 and TRBJ2-7, with 9 bases aligning to TRBD1. Germline V CDR1 and CDR2: SQVTM, ANQGSEA. There are 14 residues in the CDR3. V trimming: 4 bases; J trimming: 5 bases; junction bases outside the gene matches: 9. Written as DNA, the CDR3 is TGCAGCGTTGCCTACAGGGGGCGTAAGAACGAGCAGTACTTC. The encoded protein is CSVAYRGRKNEQYF.

Details on this clonotype: The conserved phenylalanine or tryptophan normally closing the CDR3 is absent here, so this likely arose from a read error. V and J are TRBV7-8 and TRBJ1-5; D is perhaps TRBD1 (5 bases). Looked up from germline, CDR1 is SGHVS and CDR2 is FQNEAQ. The V end lost 3 bases, the J end lost 3 bases, and 18 bases lay between the germline ends. The CDR3 length is 17 residues. The CDR3 region is CASSFGRRGPNNQPQHL. The CDR3 DNA follows: TGTGCCAGCAGCTTTGGCAGGAGGGGCCCAAACAATCAGCCCCAGCATCTT.

This chain joins TRBV20-1 and TRBJ2-7; 8 nucleotides match TRBD1. This CDR3 comprises 14 residues. The germline V gene has CDR1 DFQATT and CDR2 SNEGSKA (reference sequence). Trimming removed 5 bases from V and 4 bases from J; junction bases left unmatched: 10. CDR3 residues: CSAPIGTGNYEQYF. The CDR3, as DNA: TGCAGTGCTCCTATCGGGACAGGAAATTACGAGCAGTACTTC.

This clonotype was detected a few times. The chain links TRBV7-8 to TRBJ1-3, with a tentative D call TRBD1 (6 bases). The germline V gene has CDR1 SGHVS and CDR2 FQNEAQ. Trimming removed 2 bases from V and 2 bases from J, with 10 bases in between. The CDR3 runs to 15 residues. Here the CDR3 DNA reads TGTGCCAGCAGCTTAATGGCAGGGGCTGGAAACACCATATATTTT. As protein: CASSLMAGAGNTIYF.

This clonotype was found a few times. The rearrangement uses TRBV5-6 and TRBJ2-5; D not resolved. With 4 bases removed from V and 1 base from J, the gap between germline ends came to 8 bases. Germline values: CDR1 SGHDT, CDR2 YYEEEE. This CDR3 has 13 amino acids. CDR3 coding DNA: TGTGCCAGCAGCCAGGATCTCCAAGAGACCCAGTACTTC. It is translated as CASSQDLQETQYF.

The V gene is TRBV10-3, the J gene TRBJ1-5, with D maybe TRBD1 (6 bases). The V gene lost 10 bases and the J gene lost 5 bases, with 12 bases spanning the gap. The CDR3 is 12 amino acids. The germline V gene has CDR1 ENHRY and CDR2 SYGVKD. The CDR3 nucleotides read TGTGCCACTTCGGGACATGATCAGCCCCAGCATTTT. As protein: CATSGHDQPQHF.

About this clonotype: A single base separates this from a much larger clone, so it may be a read error. The chain joins TRBV6-1 to TRBJ1-2; D gene uncertain. CDR1 and CDR2 (germline): MNHNS, SASEGT. This CDR3 spans 12 amino acids. V lost 4 bases to trimming and J lost 4 bases, with 7 bases between them. As DNA, the CDR3 is TGTGCCAGCAGTGGGGCCGGCTATGGCTACACCTTC. As protein: CASSGAGYGYTF.

This clonotype occurred a few times. This chain connects TRBV2 to TRBJ2-5; TRBD2 matches at 12 bases. Looked up from germline, CDR1 is SNHLY and CDR2 is FYNNEI. Losses at the gene ends were 5 bases for V and 5 bases for J; bases not matched to a gene: 6. The CDR3 covers 15 residues. The CDR3 protein is CASSLAGGERETQYF. CDR3 in DNA: TGTGCCAGCAGTCTAGCGGGAGGGGAGCGGGAGACCCAGTACTTC.

V is TRBV4-1 and J is TRBJ2-5, with D possibly being TRBD2 (5 bases). Deletions cut 4 bases from V and 7 bases from J, with 10 bases between. Per germline, CDR1 MGHRA and CDR2 YSYEKL. This CDR3 spans 12 amino acids. CDR3 bases: TGCGCCAGCAGCCCCCTAAGCGGGACCCAGTACTTC. Translation gives CASSPLSGTQYF.